This is a list of T cell receptor beta chains from one sample in a study of vaccination effects on CD4 cells after COVID-19. For these TCRs, the target antigens are not known. The protocol was immunoSEQ multiplex PCR, while the TCRdb copy is restricted to in-frame clones and leaves out a portion. The sample includes tens of thousands of clones, 70% to 85% seen only once; the top ten take approximately 2%. The sequencing here drew on CD4+ T cells from PBMCs cultured with HCoV-NL63 spike peptides, taken after COVID-19 vaccination. The source is a human donor who received a COVID-19 vaccine. Some clones in this sample may be carry-over from other donors' samples. Each CDR3 is given with its conserved first and last residue. The order of the fields is CDR3 DNA, CDR3 protein, V gene, clone size, J gene, CDR3 length, D gene. The D gene is left open where the match is weak. Where a row states a size, it is once, few, many or the class of an expanded clone; other rows omit it.

TGTGCCAGCAGTTCACCCCCGGGACGGGACAATGAGCAGTTCTTC | CASSSPPGRDNEQFF | TRBV28 | - | TRBJ2-1 | 15 | -
TGTGCCAGCAGTGTTAACCGGCAGAACTATGGCTACACCTTC | CASSVNRQNYGYTF | TRBV28 | - | TRBJ1-2 | 14 | -
TGCGCCAGCAGCTTGGAATGGGACAGCAGACAAGAGACCCAGTACTTC | CASSLEWDSRQETQYF | TRBV5-1 | - | TRBJ2-5 | 16 | TRBD1
TGTGCCACCAGTGAGTCCCCAGGGGGCCTGAACACCGGGGAGCTGTTTTTT | CATSESPGGLNTGELFF | TRBV24-1 | few | TRBJ2-2 | 17 | TRBD1
TGTGCCAGCAGCCCGGACAGGGGTGGCCGGTATGAGCAGTTCTTC | CASSPDRGGRYEQFF | TRBV2 | once | TRBJ2-1 | 15 | TRBD1
TGTGCCAGCAGCTCAGGGGTAGGCTATGGCTACACCTTC | CASSSGVGYGYTF | TRBV5-8 | - | TRBJ1-2 | 13 | -
TGTGCCAGCAGCTTATTGGCGATGAGCACAGATACGCAGTATTTT | CASSLLAMSTDTQYF | TRBV7-2 | - | TRBJ2-3 | 15 | -
TGTGCCAGCAGTAGACAGAGAGGGACTGAAGCTTTCTTT | CASSRQRGTEAFF | TRBV6-5 | - | TRBJ1-1 | 13 | -
TGTGCCAGCAGCCAAGTACAGGGGGCAGTAAACATTCAGTACTTC | CASSQVQGAVNIQYF | TRBV3-1/TRBV3-2 | - | TRBJ2-4 | 15 | TRBD1
TGTGCCAGCACCCCGCGGGGCGGCCACCTGGCTGAAGCTTTCTTT | CASTPRGGHLAEAFF | TRBV27 | once | TRBJ1-1 | 15 | -
TGTGCCAGCAGTAGGGCTGGGGCCAACGTCCTGACTTTC | CASSRAGANVLTF | TRBV27 | - | TRBJ2-6 | 13 | -
TGTGCCAGCAGCGTAGGGTCCTTCTCCGTAGGGGCGGCCTACAATGAGCAGTTCTTC | CASSVGSFSVGAAYNEQFF | TRBV9 | - | TRBJ2-1 | 19 | -
TGTGCCAGTAGTATGCTCAATCAGCCCCAGCATTTT | CASSMLNQPQHF | TRBV19 | once | TRBJ1-5 | 12 | -
TGTGCCAGCAGCCCCGGGACTAGCGCAGGCGGGGAGCTGTTTTTT | CASSPGTSAGGELFF | TRBV7-9 | - | TRBJ2-2 | 15 | TRBD2
TGTGCCAGCAGCTTAGCGGGGGGAGATACGCAGTATTTT | CASSLAGGDTQYF | TRBV7-9 | - | TRBJ2-3 | 13 | -
TGTGCCAGCTCACTTTCTTCCGGGACAGGTAGCAATCAGCCCCAGCATTTT | CASSLSSGTGSNQPQHF | TRBV18 | - | TRBJ1-5 | 17 | TRBD1
TGTGCCAGCAGCACCTCCGGGCAGCCCCAGCATTTT | CASSTSGQPQHF | TRBV21-1 | few | TRBJ1-5 | 12 | -
TGTGCCAGCTCACCACTAGCGGTTAGGTCTGGGGCCAACGTCCTGACTTTC | CASSPLAVRSGANVLTF | TRBV18 | few | TRBJ2-6 | 17 | -
TGTGCCAGAAGCTTGAATCCTTGGACAGGGGGCGTTTGGGTCTATGGCTACACCTTC | CARSLNPWTGGVWVYGYTF | TRBV5-3 | - | TRBJ1-2 | 19 | TRBD1
TGTGCCAGCAGCTTAGGGGACATGGGGACCCAGTACTTC | CASSLGDMGTQYF | TRBV7-3 | - | TRBJ2-5 | 13 | -
TGCGCCAGCTGGACAGGAAATTCAGATACGCAGTATTTT | CASWTGNSDTQYF | TRBV5-1 | - | TRBJ2-3 | 13 | TRBD1
TGTGCCAGTAGTATTGGGACTCCCGCTACGCAGTATTTT | CASSIGTPATQYF | TRBV19 | - | TRBJ2-3 | 13 | -
TGTGCCAGCAGCGTTGCAGTCCAAGAGACCCAGTACTTC | CASSVAVQETQYF | TRBV9 | - | TRBJ2-5 | 13 | -
TGTGCCAGCGCAAAAGGGGGAACCACTGAAGCTTTCTTT | CASAKGGTTEAFF | TRBV2 | few | TRBJ1-1 | 13 | -
TGTGCCAGCAGCAGACAGGGGGAGCGCGTCGTCGGGAACACTGAAGCTTTCTTT | CASSRQGERVVGNTEAFF | TRBV7-2 | - | TRBJ1-1 | 18 | TRBD1
TGTGCCACCAGTGACCCAGTCAACTATGGCTACACCTTC | CATSDPVNYGYTF | TRBV24-1 | - | TRBJ1-2 | 13 | -
TGTGCCACCAGGGACCCAAACACCGGGGAGCTGTTTTTT | CATRDPNTGELFF | TRBV24-1 | - | TRBJ2-2 | 13 | -
TGCGCCAGCAGCTTGATAGAACAGGGTAACAATGAGCAGTTCTTC | CASSLIEQGNNEQFF | TRBV5-1 | - | TRBJ2-1 | 15 | -
TGCGCCAGCAGCCTAACCGGGACAGGGGTGGAAGAGACCCAGTACTTC | CASSLTGTGVEETQYF | TRBV5-1 | - | TRBJ2-5 | 16 | TRBD1
TGTGCCAGCAAATCGGGAATAAGCACAGATACGCAGTATTTT | CASKSGISTDTQYF | TRBV28 | - | TRBJ2-3 | 14 | -
TGCGCCAGCAGGAGTGCTAGCAGGTTTGAAGATACGCAGTATTTT | CASRSASRFEDTQYF | TRBV10-2 | - | TRBJ2-3 | 15 | -
TGCGCCAGCAGCAAGGGACAGAAGCCGGATTCACCCCTCCACTTT | CASSKGQKPDSPLHF | TRBV5-1 | - | TRBJ1-6 | 15 | TRBD1
TGTGCCACCAGTGATTTGGGGGACAGAGAGACCCAGTACTTC | CATSDLGDRETQYF | TRBV24-1 | - | TRBJ2-5 | 14 | TRBD1
TGTGCCACCAGTGATTATGACAGCCTCTATGGCTACACCTTC | CATSDYDSLYGYTF | TRBV24-1 | - | TRBJ1-2 | 14 | -
TGTGCCAGTAGTATTCCCCCGGGACCAAGCGCTGGAAACACCATATATTTT | CASSIPPGPSAGNTIYF | TRBV19 | - | TRBJ1-3 | 17 | -
TGTGCCAGCAGTTACGCCTCCGGGGGGCGGGAGCTGTTTTTT | CASSYASGGRELFF | TRBV6-2/TRBV6-3 | once | TRBJ2-2 | 14 | -
TGTGCCAGTTACAGTCGACCGGGACACAACTATGGCTACACCTTC | CASYSRPGHNYGYTF | TRBV6-5 | - | TRBJ1-2 | 15 | -
TGTGCCAGCAGCAACTCACACCATGAACGGACAGGGGGGAACTTTTATAGCAATCAGCCCCAGCATTTT | CASSNSHHERTGGNFYSNQPQHF | TRBV21-1 | - | TRBJ1-5 | 23 | -
TGTGCCAGCAGCGTAGCGGGGGGGCCGGACACCGGGGAGCTGTTTTTT | CASSVAGGPDTGELFF | TRBV9 | - | TRBJ2-2 | 16 | TRBD2
TGTGCCAGCAGTTCCCCGCCGGGACAGGGGATGAATCAGCCCCAGCATTTT | CASSSPPGQGMNQPQHF | TRBV28 | - | TRBJ1-5 | 17 | TRBD1
TGTGCCAGCAGCTTAACGATAGCGGGGGGTTTAGAGACCCAGTACTTC | CASSLTIAGGLETQYF | TRBV7-3 | - | TRBJ2-5 | 16 | TRBD2
TGTGCCAGCAGCGTCCAGACAGGGGTCAATGAGCAGTTCTTC | CASSVQTGVNEQFF | TRBV9 | - | TRBJ2-1 | 14 | TRBD1
TGCGCCAGCAGCTCACAGACAGGGGCCACTGGAAACACCATATATTTT | CASSSQTGATGNTIYF | TRBV5-1 | - | TRBJ1-3 | 16 | TRBD1
TGTGCCAGCTCACCACCGTATGGTCCAGAGACCCAGTACTTC | CASSPPYGPETQYF | TRBV18 | - | TRBJ2-5 | 14 | -
TGCGCCAGCAGCCAAGGGATTGGGCAAGAGGCCCAGTACTTC | CASSQGIGQEAQYF | TRBV4-1 | - | TRBJ2-5 | 14 | -
TGTGCCTGGAGTGTTACTAGCCGGGAGACCCAGTACTTC | CAWSVTSRETQYF | TRBV30 | - | TRBJ2-5 | 13 | -
TGCAGCGGGGACAGGGTTAATGAGCAGTTCTTC | CSGDRVNEQFF | TRBV29-1 | few | TRBJ2-1 | 11 | TRBD1
TGTGCCACCTCACAGGGGGCCGGGGAGCTGTTTTTT | CATSQGAGELFF | TRBV24-1 | - | TRBJ2-2 | 12 | TRBD1
TGTGCCATCAGTGAGTCAGGCCTGAACACTGAAGCTTTCTTT | CAISESGLNTEAFF | TRBV10-3 | - | TRBJ1-1 | 14 | -
TGTGCCAGCAGCCAAGGTGGGGAAGAAAAACTGTTTTTT | CASSQGGEEKLFF | TRBV3-1/TRBV3-2 | few | TRBJ1-4 | 13 | -
TGTGCCAGCAGCAAAGATGAGGGTCCCAACACTGAAGCTTTCTTT | CASSKDEGPNTEAFF | TRBV21-1 | - | TRBJ1-1 | 15 | -
TGCGCCAGCAGCTTGACGACGGGATCTAGCACAGATACGCAGTATTTT | CASSLTTGSSTDTQYF | TRBV5-1 | - | TRBJ2-3 | 16 | -
TGTGCCAGTAGGGACTCCGGACAGAGATATGGCTACACCTTC | CASRDSGQRYGYTF | TRBV19 | few | TRBJ1-2 | 14 | -
TGCAGTGCTAGTTATGGACATGGCTACACCTTC | CSASYGHGYTF | TRBV20-1 | - | TRBJ1-2 | 11 | -
TGTGCCAGCAGCTTGTTTGTAGGGCTCAACTCTGGGGCCAACGTCCTGACTTTC | CASSLFVGLNSGANVLTF | TRBV5-6 | - | TRBJ2-6 | 18 | -